This is a list of T cell receptor beta chains from one sample in a study of shared clonotypes between healthy human individuals. Clones were sequenced by immunoSEQ multiplex PCR, and TCRdb holds only the in-frame ones, with some missing. Of some 2.1 million clones in the sample, about 94% are singletons; the top ten hold more than 0.95%. Sequencing input: naive CD8+ T cells sorted from blood. These TCRs come from a man aged 18 to 30 in good health. The conserved cysteine and the conserved F or W are not part of the CDR3 here. Each record gives: J gene, CDR3 length, V gene, CDR3 protein.

>TRBJ2-4|13|TRBV5-4
ASSLEQGAKNIQY
>TRBJ1-1|12|TRBV6-1
AGWLALMNTEAF
>TRBJ2-2|13|TRBV19
ASSSGTVLSGELF
>TRBJ1-4|12|TRBV4-1
ASSRRDRDEKLF
>TRBJ2-2|14|TRBV27
ASSLIWRGGTGELF
>TRBJ2-3|16|TRBV7-8
ASSSIQQGLAWADTQY
>TRBJ2-3|13|TRBV9
ASSVEGGLTDTQY
>TRBJ1-5|13|TRBV19
ASQGQGEGDQPQH
>TRBJ1-2|10|TRBV6-4
ASSDGGYGYT
>TRBJ2-5|12|TRBV19
ASSPSGAQETQY
>TRBJ2-7|11|TRBV5-4
ASSQSGFYEQY
>TRBJ2-6|16|TRBV27
ASSLYGTGASGANVLT
>TRBJ2-5|12|TRBV5-1
ASSLTGGWETQY
>TRBJ2-4|13|TRBV25-1
ASSEYVTSGTGLY
>TRBJ2-7|13|TRBV11-2
ASSLFVRIPYEQY
>TRBJ2-1|13|TRBV18
ASSPTQGAHYEQF
>TRBJ1-3|13|TRBV7-2
ASSYPRGLGNTIY
>TRBJ1-1|11|TRBV5-8
ASSLFRNTEAF
>TRBJ1-1|12|TRBV2
ASSSVSPGDLAF
>TRBJ2-7|10|TRBV30
AWEDRTYEQY
>TRBJ2-5|13|TRBV5-1
ASSLGLTRQETQY
>TRBJ2-7|11|TRBV5-6
ASSPGQFYEQY
>TRBJ2-1|15|TRBV5-4
ASSSHPGQGADNEQF
>TRBJ1-5|15|TRBV7-9
ASSLAPTGSYNQPQH
>TRBJ1-2|13|TRBV2
ASSGGEGRDYGYT